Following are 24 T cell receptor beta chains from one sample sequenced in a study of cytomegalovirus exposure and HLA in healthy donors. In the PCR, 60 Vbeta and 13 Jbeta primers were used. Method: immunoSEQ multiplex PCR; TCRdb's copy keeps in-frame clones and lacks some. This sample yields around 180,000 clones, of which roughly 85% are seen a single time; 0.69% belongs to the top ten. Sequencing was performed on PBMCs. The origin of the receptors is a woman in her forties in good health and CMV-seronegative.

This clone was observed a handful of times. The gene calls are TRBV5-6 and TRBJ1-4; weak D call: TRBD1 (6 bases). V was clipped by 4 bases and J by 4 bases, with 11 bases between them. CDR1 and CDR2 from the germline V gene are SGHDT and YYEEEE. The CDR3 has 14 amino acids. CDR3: CASSLDSNNEKLFF. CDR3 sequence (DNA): TGTGCCAGCAGCCTGGACAGTAATAATGAAAAACTGTTTTTT.

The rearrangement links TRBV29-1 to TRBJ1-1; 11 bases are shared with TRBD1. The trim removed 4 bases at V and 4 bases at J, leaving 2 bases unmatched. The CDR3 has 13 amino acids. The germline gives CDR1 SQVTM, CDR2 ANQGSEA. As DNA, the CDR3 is TGCAGCGTTGCGGGGACAGGGGGCACTGAAGCTTTCTTT. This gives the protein CSVAGTGGTEAFF.

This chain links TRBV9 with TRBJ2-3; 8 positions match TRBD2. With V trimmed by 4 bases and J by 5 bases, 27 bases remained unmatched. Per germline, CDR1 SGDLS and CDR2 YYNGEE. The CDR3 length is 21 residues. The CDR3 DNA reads TGTGCCAGCAGCACACCACTTAGCGGGGTACCAGACCCAACAGCAGGAGATACGCAGTATTTT. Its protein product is CASSTPLSGVPDPTAGDTQYF.

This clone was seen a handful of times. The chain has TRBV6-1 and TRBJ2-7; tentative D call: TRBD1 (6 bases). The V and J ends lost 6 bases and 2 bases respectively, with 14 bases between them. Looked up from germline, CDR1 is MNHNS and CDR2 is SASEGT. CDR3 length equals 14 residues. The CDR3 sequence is CASRWGRGPYEQYF. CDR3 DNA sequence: TGTGCCAGCAGGTGGGGCAGGGGTCCCTACGAGCAGTACTTC.

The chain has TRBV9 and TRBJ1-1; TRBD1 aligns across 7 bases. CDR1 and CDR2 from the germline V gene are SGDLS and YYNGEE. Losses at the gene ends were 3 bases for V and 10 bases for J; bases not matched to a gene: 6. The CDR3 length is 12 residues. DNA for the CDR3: TGTGCCAGCAGCGCCGGGACAGTTGGAGCTTTCTTT. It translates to CASSAGTVGAFF.

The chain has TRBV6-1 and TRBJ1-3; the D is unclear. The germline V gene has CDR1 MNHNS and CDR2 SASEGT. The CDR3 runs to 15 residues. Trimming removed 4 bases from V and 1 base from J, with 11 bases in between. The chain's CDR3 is CASSVYSPSGNTIYF. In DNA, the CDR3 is TGTGCCAGCAGTGTATACAGTCCGTCTGGAAACACCATATATTTT.

The CDR3, as DNA: TGTGCCAGCGGCCACCGAGAGGTTTGGAGAACTTACGAGCAGTACTTC. Amino acid sequence: CASGHREVWRTYEQYF. The chain links TRBV21-1 to TRBJ2-7; the table's D call, TRBD2, was not checked against the DNA. TRBV21-1 is labeled a pseudogene. The CDR3 loop spans 16 amino acids.

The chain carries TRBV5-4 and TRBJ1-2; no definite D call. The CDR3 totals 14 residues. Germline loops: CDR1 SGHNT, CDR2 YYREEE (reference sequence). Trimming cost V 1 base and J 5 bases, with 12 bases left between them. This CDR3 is CASSLRGHGYGYTF. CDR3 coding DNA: TGTGCCAGCAGCTTGAGAGGGCATGGTTATGGCTACACCTTC.

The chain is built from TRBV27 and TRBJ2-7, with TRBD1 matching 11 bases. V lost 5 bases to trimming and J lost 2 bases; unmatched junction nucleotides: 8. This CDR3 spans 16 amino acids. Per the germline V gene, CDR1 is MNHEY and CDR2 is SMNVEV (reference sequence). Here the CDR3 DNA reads TGTGCCAGCAGTGCGGACAGGGGGCTTACCCCCTACGAGCAGTACTTC. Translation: CASSADRGLTPYEQYF.

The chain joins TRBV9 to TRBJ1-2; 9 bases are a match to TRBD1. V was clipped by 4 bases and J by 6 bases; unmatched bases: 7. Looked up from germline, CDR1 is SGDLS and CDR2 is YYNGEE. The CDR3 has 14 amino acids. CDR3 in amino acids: CASSPDRGFDGYTF. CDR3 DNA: TGTGCCAGCAGCCCGGACAGGGGATTCGATGGCTACACCTTC.

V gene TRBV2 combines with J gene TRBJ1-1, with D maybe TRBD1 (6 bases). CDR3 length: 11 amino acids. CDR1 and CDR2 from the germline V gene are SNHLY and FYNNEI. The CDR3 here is CAAGARTEAFF. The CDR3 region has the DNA TGTGCGGCGGGGGCGAGAACTGAAGCTTTCTTT.

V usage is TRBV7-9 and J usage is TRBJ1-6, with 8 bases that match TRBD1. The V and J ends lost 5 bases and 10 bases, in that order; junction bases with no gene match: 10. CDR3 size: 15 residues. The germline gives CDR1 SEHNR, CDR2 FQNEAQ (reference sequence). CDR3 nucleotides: TGTGCCAGCAGCCCACCGACAGGGGAAGGGTCACCCCTCCACTTT. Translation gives CASSPPTGEGSPLHF.

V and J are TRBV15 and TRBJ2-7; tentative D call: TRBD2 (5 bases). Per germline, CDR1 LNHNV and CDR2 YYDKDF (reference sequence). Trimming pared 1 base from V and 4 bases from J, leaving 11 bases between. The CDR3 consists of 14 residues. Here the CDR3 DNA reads TGTGCCACCAGCAGAGGTCCGGGAAATTACGAGCAGTACTTC. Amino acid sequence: CATSRGPGNYEQYF.

CDR3 sequence (DNA): TGTGCCAGCAGCTTAGCTCGGACTAGGGTACGGAATGAGCAGTTCTTC. Translating gives CASSLARTRVRNEQFF. This chain uses TRBV11-2 with TRBJ2-1; 7 positions agree with TRBD2. The length of the CDR3 is 16 residues. Trimming took 1 base from V and 7 from J; bases not matched to a gene: 10. Germline-derived CDR1 and CDR2 are SGHAT and FQNNGV.

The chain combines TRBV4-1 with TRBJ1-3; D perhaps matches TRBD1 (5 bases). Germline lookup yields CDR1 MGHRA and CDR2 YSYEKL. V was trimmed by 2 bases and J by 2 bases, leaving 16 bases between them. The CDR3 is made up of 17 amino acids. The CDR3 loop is CASSQRDFQVPGNTIYF. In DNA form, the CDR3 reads TGCGCCAGCAGCCAACGGGACTTTCAGGTCCCTGGAAACACCATATATTTT.

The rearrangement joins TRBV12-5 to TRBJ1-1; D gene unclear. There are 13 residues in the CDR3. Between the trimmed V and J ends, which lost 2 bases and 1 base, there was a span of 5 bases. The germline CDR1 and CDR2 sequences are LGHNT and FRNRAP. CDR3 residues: CASGLSGNTEAFF. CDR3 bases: TGTGCTAGTGGTTTGAGCGGGAACACTGAAGCTTTCTTT. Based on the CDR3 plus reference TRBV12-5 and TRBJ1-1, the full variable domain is DARVTQTPRHKVTEMGQEVTMRCQPILGHNTVFWYRQTMMQGLELLAYFRNRAPLDDSGMPKDRFSAEMPDATLATLKIQPSEPRDSAVYFCASGLSGNTEAFFGQGTRLTVV.

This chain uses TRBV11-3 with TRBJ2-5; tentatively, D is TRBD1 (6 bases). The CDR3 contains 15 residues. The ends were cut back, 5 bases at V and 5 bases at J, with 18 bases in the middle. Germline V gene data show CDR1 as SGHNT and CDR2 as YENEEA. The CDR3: CASSPEQGRGETQYF. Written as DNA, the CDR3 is TGTGCCAGCAGCCCAGAACAGGGAAGAGGGGAGACCCAGTACTTC. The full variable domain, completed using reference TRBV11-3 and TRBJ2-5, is EAGVVQSPRYKIIEKKQPVAFWCNPISGHNTLYWYLQNLGQGPELLIRYENEEAVDDSQLPKDRFSAERLKGVDSTLKIQPAELGDSAVYLCASSPEQGRGETQYFGPGTRLLVL.

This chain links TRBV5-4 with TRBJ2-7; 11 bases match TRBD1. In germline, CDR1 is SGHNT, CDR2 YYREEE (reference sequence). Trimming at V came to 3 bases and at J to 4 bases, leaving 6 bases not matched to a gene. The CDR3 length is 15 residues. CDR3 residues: CASSSKGQGGYEQYF. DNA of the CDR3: TGTGCCAGCAGCTCAAAGGGACAGGGGGGGTACGAGCAGTACTTC.

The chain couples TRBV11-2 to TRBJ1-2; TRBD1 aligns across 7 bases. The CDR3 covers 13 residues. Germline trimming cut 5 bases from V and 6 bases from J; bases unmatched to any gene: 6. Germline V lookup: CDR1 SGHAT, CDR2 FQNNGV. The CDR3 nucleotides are TGTGCCAGCAGCCGTACAGGGGAGAATGGCTACACCTTC. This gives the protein CASSRTGENGYTF.

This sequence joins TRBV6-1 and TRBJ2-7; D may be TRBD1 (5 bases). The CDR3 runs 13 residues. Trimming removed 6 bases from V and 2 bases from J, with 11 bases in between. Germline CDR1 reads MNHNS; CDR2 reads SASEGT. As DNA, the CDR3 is TGTGCCAGCAGCCGACAGACCGCCTACGAGCAGTACTTC. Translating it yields CASSRQTAYEQYF.

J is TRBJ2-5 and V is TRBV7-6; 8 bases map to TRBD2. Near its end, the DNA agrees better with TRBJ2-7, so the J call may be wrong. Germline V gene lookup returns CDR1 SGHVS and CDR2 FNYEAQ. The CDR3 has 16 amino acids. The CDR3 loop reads CASSLPAGGGFNEQYF. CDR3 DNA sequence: TGTGCCAGCAGCCTACCGGCGGGGGGCGGGTTCAACGAGCAGTACTTC.

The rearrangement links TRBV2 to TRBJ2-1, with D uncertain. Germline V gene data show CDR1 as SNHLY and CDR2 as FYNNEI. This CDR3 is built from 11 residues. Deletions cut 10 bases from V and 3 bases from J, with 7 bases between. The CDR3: CATTNYNEQFF. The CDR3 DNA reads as TGTGCCACCACTAACTACAATGAGCAGTTCTTC. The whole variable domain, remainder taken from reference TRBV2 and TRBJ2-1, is EPEVTQTPSHQVTQMGQEVILRCVPISNHLYFYWYRQILGQKVEFLVSFYNNEISEKSEIFDDQFSVERPDGSNFTLKIRSTKLEDSAMYFCATTNYNEQFFGPGTRLTVL.

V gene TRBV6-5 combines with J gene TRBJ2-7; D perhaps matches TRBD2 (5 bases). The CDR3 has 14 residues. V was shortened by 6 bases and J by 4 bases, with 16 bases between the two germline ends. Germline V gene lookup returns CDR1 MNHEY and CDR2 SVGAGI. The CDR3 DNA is TGTGCCAGCAGGTCTCACGGGGAAAAATACGAGCAGTACTTC. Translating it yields CASRSHGEKYEQYF.

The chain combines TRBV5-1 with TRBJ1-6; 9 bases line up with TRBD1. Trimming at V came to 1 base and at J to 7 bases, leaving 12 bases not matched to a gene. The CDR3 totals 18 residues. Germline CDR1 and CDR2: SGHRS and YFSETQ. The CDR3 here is CASSLPTNPGTGNSPLHF. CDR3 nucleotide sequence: TGCGCCAGCAGCTTGCCCACGAATCCCGGGACAGGGAATTCACCCCTCCACTTT.